What follows are 12 T cell receptor beta chains derived from one specimen sequenced in a study of shared clonotypes between healthy human individuals. Measured with immunoSEQ multiplex PCR; TCRdb has only the in-frame clones, and not every one. The data hold 1,400,000 or so clones, with approximately 98.5% observed a single time. Sequencing was done on a sample of naive CD4+ T cells sorted from blood. The subset here: CD45RA+ positively selected. Source of these receptors: a man aged 25-45 years in good health.

The V and J genes are TRBV10-3 and TRBJ1-5, with no clear D. CDR1 is ENHRY and CDR2 is SYGVKD in the germline V gene. The CDR3 runs 12 residues. Trimming took 6 bases from V and 3 from J, leaving 6 bases between them. CDR3 region: CAISRDNQPQHF. The CDR3 region has the DNA TGTGCCATCAGCAGAGACAATCAGCCCCAGCATTTT.

This chain connects TRBV5-1 to TRBJ2-5; the match to TRBD2 covers 7 bases. V lost 0 bases, J lost 5 bases, and 4 bases stayed unmatched. The germline V gene has CDR1 SGHRS and CDR2 YFSETQ. The CDR3 has 14 amino acids. The CDR3 here is CASSLEGRVETQYF. DNA of the CDR3: TGCGCCAGCAGCTTGGAGGGGAGGGTGGAGACCCAGTACTTC. The whole variable domain, filled in from reference TRBV5-1 and TRBJ2-5, reads KAGVTQTPRYLIKTRGQQVTLSCSPISGHRSVSWYQQTPGQGLQFLFEYFSETQRNKGNFPGRFSGRQFSNSRSEMNVSTLELGDSALYLCASSLEGRVETQYFGPGTRLLVL.

This clone was detected once. One junction end disagrees with the germline gene, perhaps due to a read error. The chain is built from TRBV7-7 and TRBJ2-2, with D possibly being TRBD2 (5 bases). Germline CDR1 reads SSHAT; CDR2 reads FNYEAQ (reference sequence). The CDR3 totals 14 residues. In nucleotides, the CDR3 is TGTGCCAGCAGCTTGTCCAGGTTGGCCGGGGAGCTGCTTTTT. It yields the protein CASSLSRLAGELLF.

The chain has TRBV5-6 and TRBJ1-3, with 8 bases identical to TRBD1. V dropped 2 bases and J dropped 2; count of bases not matched to a gene: 9. Germline CDR1 and CDR2: SGHDT and YYEEEE. The CDR3 runs 17 residues. CDR3 sequence reads: CASSFSGTGITGNTIYF. CDR3 bases: TGTGCCAGCAGCTTCTCCGGGACAGGAATTACTGGAAACACCATATATTTT.

The J gene is TRBJ2-3, the V gene TRBV6-1, with D possibly TRBD2 on 5 matching bases. V gave up 0 bases and J gave up 9 bases, with 16 bases separating them. The germline V gene encodes CDR1 MNHNS and CDR2 SASEGT. The CDR3 is 15 residues long. CDR3 residues: CASSEASSGFGTQYF. The CDR3 DNA sequence: TGTGCCAGCAGTGAAGCGTCCTCGGGGTTTGGGACGCAGTATTTT.

V is TRBV5-1 and J is TRBJ2-1; TRBD2 matches at 8 bases. J lost 6 bases, V lost 5 bases, and 13 bases had no gene match. The germline CDR1 and CDR2 sequences are SGHRS and YFSETQ. The CDR3 loop spans 16 amino acids. CDR3 coding DNA: TGCGCCAGCAGGGGCTCCCTAGCGGGCAACTTCAATGAGCAGTTCTTC. Its protein is CASRGSLAGNFNEQFF.

Comment on this clone: The identical CDR3 is also encoded by other nucleotide sequences in the sample. This chain links TRBV5-1 with TRBJ2-2; no clear D gene. The germline V gene has CDR1 SGHRS and CDR2 YFSETQ. This CDR3 spans 14 amino acids. Trimming cost V 1 base and J 0 bases, with 4 bases left between them. CDR3 sequence reads: CASSLTPNTGELFF. The CDR3 nucleotides read TGCGCCAGCAGCTTGACCCCGAACACCGGGGAGCTGTTTTTT.

The V and J genes are TRBV4-1 and TRBJ2-1, with TRBD1 as a possible D gene (6 bases). The CDR3 has 15 residues. Germline V gene data show CDR1 as MGHRA and CDR2 as YSYEKL. V was cut by 2 bases and J by 0 bases, with 8 bases left in between. Here the CDR3 DNA reads TGCGCCAGCAGCCAAACAGGGCTCTCCTACAATGAGCAGTTCTTC. Translating it yields CASSQTGLSYNEQFF.

This sequence joins TRBV5-1 and TRBJ1-1; a possible D gene is TRBD1 (6 bases). The germline V and J ends were trimmed by 5 bases and 3 bases, with 14 bases remaining between them. The CDR3 has 14 residues. The germline V gene has CDR1 SGHRS and CDR2 YFSETQ. The CDR3 loop reads CASRMTGTHTEAFF. CDR3 sequence (DNA): TGCGCCAGCAGAATGACAGGAACCCACACTGAAGCTTTCTTT.

The gene calls are TRBV28 and TRBJ1-5; a weak D match, TRBD1 (5 bases). Germline V lookup: CDR1 MDHEN, CDR2 SYDVKM. The CDR3 is 15 residues long. Deletions cut 3 bases from V and 0 bases from J, with 9 bases between. CDR3 in DNA: TGTGCCAGCAGTTTGGAGGGGAATAGCAATCAGCCCCAGCATTTT. Translation: CASSLEGNSNQPQHF.

The chain joins TRBV5-1 to TRBJ2-7; TRBD2 aligns across 9 bases. CDR1 is SGHRS, CDR2 YFSETQ, per germline. The CDR3 runs 14 residues. Trimming cost V 3 bases and J 4 bases; bases outside gene matches: 5. The CDR3 protein is CASSSGSGGYEQYF. The CDR3 nucleotides read TGCGCCAGCAGCTCTGGTAGCGGGGGATACGAGCAGTACTTC.

The chain is built from TRBV30 and TRBJ2-1; 7 bases agree with TRBD1. Per germline, CDR1 GTSNPN and CDR2 SVGIG (reference sequence). J gave up 9 bases and V 2 bases, and 7 bases lay outside the gene matches. The CDR3 contains 13 residues. CDR3 DNA sequence: TGTGCCTGGAGTCTCTCTAAGGGGGCTGAGCAGTTCTTC. Its protein is CAWSLSKGAEQFF.